Each of the 27 T cell receptor beta chains below was sequenced from the same sample in a study of brain T cells in children with intractable seizures. Using immunoSEQ multiplex PCR, the repertoire was profiled, and TCRdb retains in-frame clones only, with some absent. The sample includes some 80,000 clones, 91% seen only once; the top ten take 24%. The starting material was peripheral blood, obtained at surgery. These TCRs come from a girl aged 2 to 9 with Rasmussen encephalitis and intractable seizures.

The V and J genes are TRBV24-1 and TRBJ2-3; weak D call: TRBD2 (6 bases). Trimming took 4 bases from V and 5 from J, leaving 18 bases between them. The CDR3 runs 16 residues. CDR1 is KGHDR and CDR2 is SFDVKD in the germline V gene. The CDR3 bases are TGTGCCACCAGTGACCCCCCGGGGGTGGCCAAAGATACGCAGTATTTT. Its translation is CATSDPPGVAKDTQYF.

V and J are TRBV7-9 and TRBJ2-1; D is perhaps TRBD2 (6 bases). V lost 3 bases and J lost 7, with 13 bases in between. The CDR3 extends over 14 amino acids. Germline CDR1 SEHNR, CDR2 FQNEAQ (reference sequence). CDR3: CASSFYGSHNEQFF. DNA of the CDR3: TGTGCCAGCAGCTTTTACGGGAGTCATAATGAGCAGTTCTTC. The variable domain in full, with the rest retrieved from reference TRBV7-9 and TRBJ2-1, is DTGVSQNPRHKITKRGQNVTFRCDPISEHNRLYWYRQTLGQGPEFLTYFQNEAQLEKSRLLSDRFSAERPKGSFSTLEIQRTEQGDSAMYLCASSFYGSHNEQFFGPGTRLTVL.

The chain uses TRBV19 and TRBJ1-6; D is ambiguous. Germline V gene data show CDR1 as LNHDA and CDR2 as SQIVND (reference sequence). The V and J ends lost 1 base and 0 bases respectively, with 10 bases between them. The length of the CDR3 is 17 residues. CDR3 amino acids: CASSIGSGSSYNSPLHF. As DNA, the CDR3 is TGTGCCAGTAGTATAGGTTCCGGGAGCTCCTATAATTCACCCCTCCACTTT. The variable domain in full, with the rest retrieved from reference TRBV19 and TRBJ1-6, is DGGITQSPKYLFRKEGQNVTLSCEQNLNHDAMYWYRQDPGQGLRLIYYSQIVNDFQKGDIAEGYSVSREKKESFPLTVTSAQKNPTAFYLCASSIGSGSSYNSPLHFGNGTRLTVT.

This chain links TRBV25-1 with TRBJ1-2; 8 bases match TRBD1. V dropped 3 bases and J dropped 4; count of bases not matched to a gene: 1. The V gene's germline CDR1 is MGHDK and CDR2 SYGVNS. The CDR3 sequence is 13 residues long. CDR3 protein: CASSEDRAYGYTF. For the CDR3, the DNA is TGTGCCAGCAGTGAGGACAGGGCCTATGGCTACACCTTC.

The chain combines TRBV9 with TRBJ2-1; 11 nucleotides match TRBD2. V shed 3 bases, J shed 4 bases, and the junction held 3 bases outside the gene matches. CDR3 length: 15 residues. Germline V gives CDR1 SGDLS, CDR2 YYNGEE. The CDR3 DNA reads TGTGCCAGCAGCGGGGGACTAGCGGCTTACAATGAGCAGTTCTTC. This sequence encodes CASSGGLAAYNEQFF.

This clone was observed a single time. At the DNA level, this CDR3 is encoded by other sequences in the same sample as well. The V gene is TRBV12-5, the J gene TRBJ2-2; 11 nucleotides line up with TRBD2. The V and J ends lost 0 bases and 4 bases, in that order; junction bases with no gene match: 4. The germline CDR1 and CDR2 sequences are LGHNT and FRNRAP. The CDR3 is made up of 17 amino acids. The CDR3 here is CASGLVRLAGGTGELFF. CDR3 sequence (DNA): TGTGCTAGTGGTTTGGTAAGGCTAGCGGGAGGCACCGGGGAGCTGTTTTTT.

The gene calls are TRBV5-1 and TRBJ2-7; D gene unclear. CDR1 is SGHRS and CDR2 is YFSETQ in the germline V gene. V lost 5 bases and J lost 0, with 12 bases in between. This CDR3 is built from 14 residues. The chain's CDR3 is CASRRQESSYEQYF. In nucleotides, the CDR3 is TGCGCCAGCAGGAGACAAGAAAGCTCCTACGAGCAGTACTTC.

The chain employs TRBV10-1 and TRBJ1-2; D gene ambiguous. Germline V gene sequence: CDR1 WNHNN, CDR2 SYGVQD (reference sequence). The CDR3 length is 14 residues. The V gene lost 1 base and the J gene lost 8 bases, with 14 bases spanning the gap. The CDR3 DNA sequence: TGCGCCAGCAGTGAGTACGGCAGAACTTACGGCTACACCTTC. Translated: CASSEYGRTYGYTF.

The chain uses TRBV19 and TRBJ2-5; TRBD2 aligns across 8 bases. This CDR3 comprises 15 residues. Per the germline V gene, CDR1 is LNHDA and CDR2 is SQIVND (reference sequence). V was clipped by 1 base and J by 2 bases; unmatched bases: 3. The CDR3 region is CASSIGRGAQETQYF. In DNA, the CDR3 is TGTGCCAGTAGTATAGGGCGGGGGGCTCAAGAGACCCAGTACTTC.

The chain couples TRBV3-1 (or the pseudogene TRBV3-2) to TRBJ2-1, with unresolved D. Trimming removed 1 base at V and 6 bases at J, with 4 bases between. Germline V gives CDR1 LGHDT, CDR2 YNNKEL (reference sequence). The CDR3 consists of 12 residues. This chain's CDR3 is CASSQVSNEQFF. The CDR3 bases are TGTGCCAGCAGCCAAGTTTCCAATGAGCAGTTCTTC.

This clone was seen only a few times. This rearrangement joins TRBV19 to TRBJ1-4; 7 bases fit TRBD1. V dropped 7 bases and J dropped 0; count of bases not matched to a gene: 8. The CDR3 runs 16 residues. Germline V gene lookup returns CDR1 LNHDA and CDR2 SQIVND (reference sequence). The CDR3 protein is CASTSQGRATNEKLFF. CDR3 sequence (DNA): TGTGCCAGTACCTCACAGGGGAGGGCAACTAATGAAAAACTGTTTTTT.

The rearrangement links TRBV28 to TRBJ1-1, with a tentative D call TRBD1 (6 bases). The CDR3 is 14 residues long. V was pared by 1 base and J by 4 bases, with 10 bases between. CDR1 MDHEN and CDR2 SYDVKM come from the germline V gene. DNA of the CDR3: TGTGCCAGCAGTTTATTGGGGGGCACCACTGAAGCTTTCTTT. As protein: CASSLLGGTTEAFF.

The V and J genes are TRBV12-3 or TRBV12-4 and TRBJ1-2, with no clear D. The germline V and J ends were trimmed by 3 bases and 6 bases, with 11 bases remaining between them. This CDR3 is built from 13 residues. The CDR3 DNA reads TGTGCCAGCAGTTTCGTCCCAAGGGATGGCTACACCTTC. Its translation is CASSFVPRDGYTF.

V and J are TRBV20-1 and TRBJ1-5, with no clear D. The germline CDR1 and CDR2 sequences are DFQATT and SNEGSKA (reference sequence). With 3 bases removed from V and 0 bases from J, the gap between germline ends came to 15 bases. The CDR3 is 16 amino acids. The CDR3 reads CSASTVSGRSNQPQHF. In nucleotides, the CDR3 is TGCAGTGCTAGTACGGTGTCCGGTCGTAGCAATCAGCCCCAGCATTTT.

This clone has just one count. The chain recombines TRBV27 with TRBJ1-2; maybe TRBD1 (6 bases). The V gene's germline CDR1 is MNHEY and CDR2 SMNVEV (reference sequence). The CDR3 totals 13 residues. The ends were cut back, 6 bases at V and 2 bases at J, with 10 bases in the middle. CDR3 sequence reads: CASRSGTNYGYTF. The CDR3 DNA follows: TGTGCCAGCAGGTCCGGGACAAACTATGGCTACACCTTC.

The chain joins TRBV6-2 or TRBV6-3 to TRBJ2-7; D unclear. The CDR3 length is 11 residues. CDR1 and CDR2 (germline): MNHEY, SVGEGT. Trimming removed 6 bases at V and 3 bases at J, with 6 bases between. Here the CDR3 reads CASSRLYEQYF. In DNA, the CDR3 is TGTGCCAGCAGCCGCCTCTACGAGCAGTACTTC.

The genes are TRBV25-1 and TRBJ1-1; the D gene is possibly TRBD1 (5 bases). V lost 5 bases and J lost 12, with 16 bases in between. CDR3 length equals 12 residues. Per the germline V gene, CDR1 is MGHDK and CDR2 is SYGVNS. CDR3 DNA sequence: TGTGCCAGCAGTAACCAGGGAATCATAACTTTCTTT. Its translation: CASSNQGIITFF.

This chain joins TRBV30 and TRBJ2-1; TRBD1 might be the D (6 bases). The CDR3 extends over 13 amino acids. The V gene lost 2 bases and the J gene lost 2 bases, with 7 bases spanning the gap. Looked up from germline, CDR1 is GTSNPN and CDR2 is SVGIG (reference sequence). The CDR3 loop is CAWSNRAYNEQFF. The CDR3 DNA reads as TGTGCCTGGAGTAACAGGGCCTACAATGAGCAGTTCTTC.

V is TRBV13 and J is TRBJ1-2; perhaps TRBD1 as D (5 bases). V lost 5 bases to trimming and J lost 4 bases, with 14 bases between them. The CDR3 is 14 residues long. From germline, CDR1 is PRHDT and CDR2 FYEKMQ (reference sequence). The DNA for the CDR3 is TGTGCCAGCAGCGGCGGGGCGCGTCCCTATGGCTACACCTTC. Protein product: CASSGGARPYGYTF.

This clone was detected once. The chain links TRBV27 to TRBJ1-1, with D uncertain. V was cut by 5 bases and J by 0 bases, with 7 bases left in between. This CDR3 has 13 amino acids. Germline V gene sequence: CDR1 MNHEY, CDR2 SMNVEV (reference sequence). Written as DNA, the CDR3 is TGTGCCAGCAGTGTGACCCTGAACACTGAAGCTTTCTTT. Amino acids: CASSVTLNTEAFF.

This clone came up once. The V gene is TRBV9, the J gene TRBJ1-2; the D gene is possibly TRBD1 (5 bases). The CDR3 contains 15 residues. CDR1 is SGDLS, CDR2 YYNGEE, per germline. V was clipped by 0 bases and J by 2 bases, with 11 bases between them. This chain's CDR3 is CASSVGVTANYGYTF. CDR3 in DNA: TGTGCCAGCAGCGTAGGGGTGACAGCCAACTATGGCTACACCTTC.

The CDR3: CASSIRGSGANVLTF. CDR3 sequence (DNA): TGTGCCAGTAGTATCAGGGGCTCTGGGGCCAACGTCCTGACTTTC. This rearrangement joins TRBV19 to TRBJ2-6; perhaps TRBD1 as D (6 bases). Germline V gene lookup returns CDR1 LNHDA and CDR2 SQIVND (reference sequence). V lost 3 bases, J lost 0 bases, and 6 bases lay in between. This CDR3 spans 15 amino acids.

In this sample, this clone turned up once. The chain employs TRBV13 and TRBJ1-1; 7 bases line up with TRBD1. The CDR3 contains 11 residues. The germline V gene encodes CDR1 PRHDT and CDR2 FYEKMQ (reference sequence). The trim removed 5 bases at V and 8 bases at J, leaving 2 bases unmatched. This CDR3 is CASSRDREAFF. In DNA form, the CDR3 reads TGTGCCAGCAGCCGGGACAGAGAAGCTTTCTTT.

CDR3 coding DNA: TGTGCCAGTACACGATCTAGGACAGCGACGATGGGAGCTTTCTTT. This translates into CASTRSRTATMGAFF. This sequence joins TRBV19 and TRBJ1-1; D is possibly TRBD1 (6 bases). This CDR3 is built from 15 residues. V lost 7 bases and J 10 bases, leaving 25 bases between the germline ends. Germline-derived CDR1 and CDR2 are LNHDA and SQIVND (reference sequence). Drawing the rest from reference TRBV19 and TRBJ1-1, the complete variable domain is DGGITQSPKYLFRKEGQNVTLSCEQNLNHDAMYWYRQDPGQGLRLIYYSQIVNDFQKGDIAEGYSVSREKKESFPLTVTSAQKNPTAFYLCASTRSRTATMGAFFGQGTRLTVV.

The DNA for the CDR3 is TGTGCCAGCAGTCCGGGACAGGGGGGGACTTTTAACTATGGCTACACCTTC. Translation gives CASSPGQGGTFNYGYTF. The J gene is TRBJ1-2, the V gene TRBV6-6, with 11 bases identical to TRBD1. CDR1 is MNHNY and CDR2 is SVGAGI in the germline V gene (reference sequence). Trimming took 5 bases from V and 1 from J; bases not matched to a gene: 9. The CDR3 extends over 17 amino acids.

This chain uses TRBV28 with TRBJ1-6; D remains ambiguous. The CDR3 is 16 residues long. The ends were cut back, 1 base at V and 8 bases at J, with 15 bases in the middle. Germline loops: CDR1 MDHEN, CDR2 SYDVKM. This CDR3 is CASSLLVGRVHSPLHF. CDR3 nucleotide sequence: TGTGCCAGCAGTTTATTAGTAGGGAGGGTCCATTCACCCCTCCACTTT.

This chain connects TRBV5-6 to TRBJ2-4; 7 nucleotides line up with TRBD2. V was clipped by 2 bases and J by 4 bases; unmatched bases: 9. The length of the CDR3 is 16 residues. Germline assignment: CDR1 SGHDT and CDR2 YYEEEE. The CDR3 loop reads CASSFRTGAGKNIQYF. CDR3 DNA sequence: TGTGCCAGCAGCTTTCGAACAGGAGCGGGGAAAAACATTCAGTACTTC.